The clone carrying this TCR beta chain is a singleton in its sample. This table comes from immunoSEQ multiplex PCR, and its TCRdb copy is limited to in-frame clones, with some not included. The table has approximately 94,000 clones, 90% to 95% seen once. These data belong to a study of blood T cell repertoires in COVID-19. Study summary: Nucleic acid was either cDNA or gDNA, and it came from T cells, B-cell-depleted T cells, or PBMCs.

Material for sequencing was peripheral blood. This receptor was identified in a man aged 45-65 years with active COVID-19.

This CDR3 is CASNGQPSGNTIYF. In DNA form, the CDR3 reads TGTGCCAGCAACGGACAGCCGAGTGGAAACACCATATATTTT. The chain has TRBV6-6 and TRBJ1-3; D might be TRBD1 (6 bases). This CDR3 spans 14 amino acids. Germline assignment: CDR1 MNHNY and CDR2 SVGAGI (reference sequence). V was shortened by 7 bases and J by 3 bases, with 13 bases between the two germline ends.